Sequencing of this T cell receptor beta chain was carried out in a study of blood T cell repertoires in COVID-19. Across the whole study: The United States, Italy and Spain provided the acute and convalescent COVID-19 samples.

Germline-derived CDR1 and CDR2 are ENHRY and SYGVKD. V lost 0 bases to trimming and J lost 4 bases; unmatched junction nucleotides: 3. This CDR3 spans 16 amino acids. As processed by the authors: Estimated nucleated cell counts came from reference gene primer amplification. Generated by immunoSEQ multiplex PCR, the TCRdb table keeps only in-frame clones and is missing some. V, J and clone size reflect that table, while D and trimming were determined from the DNA. The sample records roughly 120,000 clones, around 85% being singletons. This receptor was obtained from a man aged 65 to 85 who had recovered from COVID-19. Sample: peripheral blood. This chain uses TRBV10-3 with TRBJ1-6; TRBD1 matches 7 bases. CDR3 bases: TGTGCCATCAGTGAGTCGAGGACAGGTTATAATTCACCCCTCCACTTT. This encodes CAISESRTGYNSPLHF.